This T cell receptor (beta chain) was sequenced for a study of blood T cell repertoires in COVID-19. Study details: COVID-19 samples from acute and convalescent phases originated in the United States, Italy and Spain. Sources were T cells, B-cell-depleted T cells, or PBMCs; the material itself was cDNA or gDNA.

Authors' processing steps: Reference gene primer amplification gave estimated nucleated cell counts. Here immunoSEQ multiplex PCR was the method, and the copy in TCRdb shows in-frame clones only, minus some. The V and J calls and clone size come from that table; D and trimming were worked out from the DNA. The sample includes over 250,000 clones, approximately 85% of them seen just once. This CDR3 has 14 residues. The germline CDR1 and CDR2 sequences are SNHLY and FYNNEI. V was shortened by 2 bases and J by 5 bases, with 12 bases between the two germline ends. Material: peripheral blood. The clonotype comes from a woman in her 70s with acute or convalescent COVID-19. The chain employs TRBV2 and TRBJ1-1; D is perhaps TRBD1 (6 bases). CDR3 sequence (DNA): TGTGCCAGCAGTGAAATGGGCAGGGGTACTGAAGCTTTCTTT. This encodes CASSEMGRGTEAFF.